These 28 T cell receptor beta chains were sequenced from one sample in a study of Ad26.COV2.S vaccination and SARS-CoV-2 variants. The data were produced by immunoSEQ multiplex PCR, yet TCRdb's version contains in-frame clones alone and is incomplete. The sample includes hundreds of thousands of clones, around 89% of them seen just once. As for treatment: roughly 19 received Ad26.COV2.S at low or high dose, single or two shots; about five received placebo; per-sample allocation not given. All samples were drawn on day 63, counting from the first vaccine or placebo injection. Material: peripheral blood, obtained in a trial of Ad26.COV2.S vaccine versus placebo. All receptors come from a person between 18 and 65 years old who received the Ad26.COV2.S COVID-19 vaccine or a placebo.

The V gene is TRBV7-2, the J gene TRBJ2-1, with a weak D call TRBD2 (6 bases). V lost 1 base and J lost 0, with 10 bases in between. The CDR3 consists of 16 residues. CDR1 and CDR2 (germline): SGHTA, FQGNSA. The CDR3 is CASSLGSGSSYNEQFF. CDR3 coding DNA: TGTGCCAGCAGCTTAGGTAGCGGCAGCTCCTACAATGAGCAGTTCTTC.

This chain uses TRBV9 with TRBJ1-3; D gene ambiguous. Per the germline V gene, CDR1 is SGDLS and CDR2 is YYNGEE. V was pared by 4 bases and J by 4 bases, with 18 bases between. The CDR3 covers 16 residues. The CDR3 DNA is TGTGCCAGCAGCCCTTCCGGCGGCCTTCCAGGAAACACCATATATTTT. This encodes CASSPSGGLPGNTIYF.

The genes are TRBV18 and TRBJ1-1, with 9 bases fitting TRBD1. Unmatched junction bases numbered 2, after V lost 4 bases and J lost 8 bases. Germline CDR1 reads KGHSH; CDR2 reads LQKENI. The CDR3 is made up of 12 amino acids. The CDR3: CASSQGQGEAFF. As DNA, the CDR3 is TGTGCCAGCTCACAGGGACAGGGAGAAGCTTTCTTT. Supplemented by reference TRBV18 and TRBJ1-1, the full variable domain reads NAGVMQNPRHLVRRRGQEARLRCSPMKGHSHVYWYRQLPEEGLKFMVYLQKENIIDESGMPKERFSAEFPKEGPSILRIQQVVRGDSAAYFCASSQGQGEAFFGQGTRLTVV.

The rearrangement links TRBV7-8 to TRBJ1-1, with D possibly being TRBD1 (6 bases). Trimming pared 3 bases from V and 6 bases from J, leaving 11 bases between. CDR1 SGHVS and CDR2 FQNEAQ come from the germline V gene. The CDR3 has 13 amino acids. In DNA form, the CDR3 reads TGTGCCAGCAGCTTGGGGGGGCCCTCTGAAGCTTTCTTT. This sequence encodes CASSLGGPSEAFF. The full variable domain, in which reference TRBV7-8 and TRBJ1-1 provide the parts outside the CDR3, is GAGVSQSPRYKVAKRGQDVALRCDPISGHVSLFWYQQALGQGPEFLTYFQNEAQLDKSGLPSDRFFAERPEGSVSTLKIQRTQQEDSAVYLCASSLGGPSEAFFGQGTRLTVV.

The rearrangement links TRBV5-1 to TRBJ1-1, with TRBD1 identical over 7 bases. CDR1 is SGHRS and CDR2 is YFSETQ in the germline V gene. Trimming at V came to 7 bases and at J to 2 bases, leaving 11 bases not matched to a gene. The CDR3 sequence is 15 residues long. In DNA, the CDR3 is TGCGCCAGCGGCCCGCAGGGGGGACTCAACACTGAAGCTTTCTTT. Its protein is CASGPQGGLNTEAFF.

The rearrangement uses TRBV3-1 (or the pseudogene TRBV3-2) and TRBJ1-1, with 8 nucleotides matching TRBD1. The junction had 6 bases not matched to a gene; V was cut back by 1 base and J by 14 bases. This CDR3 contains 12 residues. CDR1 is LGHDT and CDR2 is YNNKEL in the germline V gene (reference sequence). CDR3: CASSQVGTGGFF. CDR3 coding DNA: TGTGCCAGCAGCCAAGTTGGGACAGGTGGCTTCTTT.

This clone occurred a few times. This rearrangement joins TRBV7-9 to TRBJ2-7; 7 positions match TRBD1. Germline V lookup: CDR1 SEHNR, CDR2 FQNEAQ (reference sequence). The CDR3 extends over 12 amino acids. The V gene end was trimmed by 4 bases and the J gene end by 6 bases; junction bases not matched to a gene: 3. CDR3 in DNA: TGTGCCAGCAGCTCGGACAGGTTCGAGCAGTACTTC. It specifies CASSSDRFEQYF.

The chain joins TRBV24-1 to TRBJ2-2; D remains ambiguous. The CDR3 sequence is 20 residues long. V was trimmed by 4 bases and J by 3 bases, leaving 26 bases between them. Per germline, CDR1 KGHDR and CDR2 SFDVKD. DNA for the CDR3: TGTGCCACCAGTGAACCCGGACCAGTCGGTCAAGTCGGGTACACCGGGGAGCTGTTTTTT. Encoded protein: CATSEPGPVGQVGYTGELFF.

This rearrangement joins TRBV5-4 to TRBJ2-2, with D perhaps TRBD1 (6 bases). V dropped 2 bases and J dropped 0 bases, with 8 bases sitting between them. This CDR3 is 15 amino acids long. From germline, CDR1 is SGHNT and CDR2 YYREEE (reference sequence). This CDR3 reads CASSLQGANTGELFF. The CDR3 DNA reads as TGTGCCAGCAGCTTACAGGGCGCGAACACCGGGGAGCTGTTTTTT.

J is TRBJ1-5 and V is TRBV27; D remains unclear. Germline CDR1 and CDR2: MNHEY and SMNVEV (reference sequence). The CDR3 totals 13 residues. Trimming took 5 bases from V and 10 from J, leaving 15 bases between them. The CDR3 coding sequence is TGTGCCAGCAGTATAGACCGAGTCGGTCCCCAGCATTTT. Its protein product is CASSIDRVGPQHF.

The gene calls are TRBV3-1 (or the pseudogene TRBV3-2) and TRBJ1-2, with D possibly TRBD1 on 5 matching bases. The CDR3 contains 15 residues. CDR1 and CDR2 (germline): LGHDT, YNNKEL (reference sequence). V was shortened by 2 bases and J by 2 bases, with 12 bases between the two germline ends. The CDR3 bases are TGTGCCAGCAGCCAAAATCCGGGACGGAACTATGGCTACACCTTC. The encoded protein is CASSQNPGRNYGYTF.

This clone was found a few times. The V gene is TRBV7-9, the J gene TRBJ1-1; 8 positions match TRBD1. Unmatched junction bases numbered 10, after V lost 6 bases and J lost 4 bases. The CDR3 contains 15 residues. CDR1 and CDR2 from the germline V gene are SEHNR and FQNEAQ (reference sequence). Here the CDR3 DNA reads TGTGCCAGCAGTCAACTTCGACAGGGGAGCACTGAAGCTTTCTTT. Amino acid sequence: CASSQLRQGSTEAFF.

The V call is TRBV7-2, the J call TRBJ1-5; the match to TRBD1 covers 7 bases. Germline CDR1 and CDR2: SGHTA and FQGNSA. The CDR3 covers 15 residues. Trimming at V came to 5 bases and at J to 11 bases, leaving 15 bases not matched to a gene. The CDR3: CASSLNGQGVGAQHF. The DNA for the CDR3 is TGTGCCAGCAGCCTTAACGGGCAGGGGGTAGGAGCCCAGCATTTT.

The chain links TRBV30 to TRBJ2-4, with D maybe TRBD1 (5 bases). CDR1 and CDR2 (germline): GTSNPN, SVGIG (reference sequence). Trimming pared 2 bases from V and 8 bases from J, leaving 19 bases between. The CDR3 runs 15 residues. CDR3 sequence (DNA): TGTGCCTGGAGTACGGACACTTCTTTAGGTTACATTCAGTACTTC. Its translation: CAWSTDTSLGYIQYF. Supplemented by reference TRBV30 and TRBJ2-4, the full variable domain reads SQTIHQWPATLVQPVGSPLSLECTVEGTSNPNLYWYRQAAGRGLQLLFYSVGIGQISSEVPQNLSASRPQDRQFILSSKKLLLSDSGFYLCAWSTDTSLGYIQYFGAGTRLSVL.

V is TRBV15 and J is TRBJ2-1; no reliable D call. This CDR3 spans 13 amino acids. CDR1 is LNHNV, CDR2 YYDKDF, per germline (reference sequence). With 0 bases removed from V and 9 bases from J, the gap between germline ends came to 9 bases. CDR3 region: CATSRDFSSEQFF. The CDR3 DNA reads TGTGCCACCAGCAGAGATTTTAGCAGTGAGCAGTTCTTC.

CDR3 in DNA: TGTGCCAGCAGTTACTCGTCGGGAAGTACCACAGATACGCAGTATTTT. Translated, it gives CASSYSSGSTTDTQYF. V gene TRBV6-5 combines with J gene TRBJ2-3; D is perhaps TRBD2 (5 bases). V gave up 0 bases and J gave up 2 bases, with 12 bases separating them. The CDR3 sequence is 16 residues long. Germline values: CDR1 MNHEY, CDR2 SVGAGI.

This CDR3 reads CASSPGGLNYGYTF. The CDR3 DNA follows: TGCGCCAGCAGCCCCGGCGGCCTTAACTATGGCTACACCTTC. V is TRBV4-1 and J is TRBJ1-2, with D unclear. The V gene's germline CDR1 is MGHRA and CDR2 YSYEKL. The CDR3 extends over 14 amino acids. V was cut by 4 bases and J by 1 base, with 10 bases left in between.

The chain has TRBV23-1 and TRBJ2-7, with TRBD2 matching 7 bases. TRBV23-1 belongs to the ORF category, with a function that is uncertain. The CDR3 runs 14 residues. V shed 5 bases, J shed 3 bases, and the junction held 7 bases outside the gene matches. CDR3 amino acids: CASSGRVSVYEQYF. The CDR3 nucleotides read TGCGCCAGCAGTGGGAGGGTTAGCGTCTACGAGCAGTACTTC.

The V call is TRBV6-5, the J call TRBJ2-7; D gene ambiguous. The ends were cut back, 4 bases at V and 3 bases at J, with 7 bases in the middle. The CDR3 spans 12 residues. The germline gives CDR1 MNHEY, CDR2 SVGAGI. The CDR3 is CASSLSDYEQYF. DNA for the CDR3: TGTGCCAGCAGTTTATCAGACTACGAGCAGTACTTC.

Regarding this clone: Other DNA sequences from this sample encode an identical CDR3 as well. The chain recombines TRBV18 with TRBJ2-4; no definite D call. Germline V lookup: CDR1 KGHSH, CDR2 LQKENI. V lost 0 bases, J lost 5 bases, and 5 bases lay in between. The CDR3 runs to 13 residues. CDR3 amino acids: CASSPPSENIQYF. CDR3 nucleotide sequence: TGTGCCAGCTCACCACCTTCGGAAAACATTCAGTACTTC.

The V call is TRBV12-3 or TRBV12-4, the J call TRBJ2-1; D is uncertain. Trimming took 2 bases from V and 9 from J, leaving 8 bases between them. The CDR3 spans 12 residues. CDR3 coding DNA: TGTGCCAGCAGTTTAACTACGGGTGAGCAGTTCTTC. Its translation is CASSLTTGEQFF.

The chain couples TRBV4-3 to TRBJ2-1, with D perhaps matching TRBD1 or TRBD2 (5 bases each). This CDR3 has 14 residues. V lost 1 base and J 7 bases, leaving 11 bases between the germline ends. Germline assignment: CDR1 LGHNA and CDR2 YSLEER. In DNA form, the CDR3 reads TGCGCCAGCAGCCAAGCAGGGTGGGGGAATGAGCAGTTCTTC. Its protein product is CASSQAGWGNEQFF.

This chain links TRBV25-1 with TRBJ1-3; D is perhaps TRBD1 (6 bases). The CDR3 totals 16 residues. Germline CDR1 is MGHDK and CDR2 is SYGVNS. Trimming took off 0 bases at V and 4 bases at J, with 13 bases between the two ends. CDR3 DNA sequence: TGTGCCAGCAGTGAATATAAGGGGGGCTCCGGAAACACCATATATTTT. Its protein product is CASSEYKGGSGNTIYF.

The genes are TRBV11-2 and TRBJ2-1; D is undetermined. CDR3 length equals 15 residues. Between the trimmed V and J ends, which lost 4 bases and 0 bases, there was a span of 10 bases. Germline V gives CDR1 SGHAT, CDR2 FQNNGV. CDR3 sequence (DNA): TGTGCCAGCAGCTCCGGCTCCCGCTCCTACAATGAGCAGTTCTTC. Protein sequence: CASSSGSRSYNEQFF.

Written as DNA, the CDR3 is TGTGCCAGCAGCCAAGAGGGCGTAGCTTTCTTT. It specifies CASSQEGVAFF. The chain carries TRBV3-1 (or the pseudogene TRBV3-2) and TRBJ1-1; D is unclear. The CDR3 has 11 amino acids. Germline-derived CDR1 and CDR2 are LGHDT and YNNKEL (reference sequence). V was cut by 0 bases and J by 10 bases, with 6 bases left in between.

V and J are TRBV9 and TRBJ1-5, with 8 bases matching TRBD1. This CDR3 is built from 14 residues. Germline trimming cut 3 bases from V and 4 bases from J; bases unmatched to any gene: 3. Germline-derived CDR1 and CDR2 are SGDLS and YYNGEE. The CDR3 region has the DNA TGTGCCAGCAGCGAGACAGGGGATAATCAGCCCCAGCATTTT. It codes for CASSETGDNQPQHF.

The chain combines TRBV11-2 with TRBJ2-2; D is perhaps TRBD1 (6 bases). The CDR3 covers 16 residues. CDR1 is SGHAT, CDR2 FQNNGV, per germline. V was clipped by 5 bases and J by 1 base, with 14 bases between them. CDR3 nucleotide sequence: TGTGCCAGCAGCCCCCCAGGGGTTTTGAACACCGGGGAGCTGTTTTTT. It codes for CASSPPGVLNTGELFF. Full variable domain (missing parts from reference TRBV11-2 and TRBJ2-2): EAGVAQSPRYKIIEKRQSVAFWCNPISGHATLYWYQQILGQGPKLLIQFQNNGVVDDSQLPKDRFSAERLKGVDSTLKIQPAKLEDSAVYLCASSPPGVLNTGELFFGEGSRLTVL.

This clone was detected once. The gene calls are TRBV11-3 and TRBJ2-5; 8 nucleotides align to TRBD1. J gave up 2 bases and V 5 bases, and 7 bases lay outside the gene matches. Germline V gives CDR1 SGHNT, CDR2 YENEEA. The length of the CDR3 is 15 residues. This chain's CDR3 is CASSAGQGVQETQYF. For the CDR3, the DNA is TGTGCCAGCAGCGCAGGACAGGGCGTACAAGAGACCCAGTACTTC.